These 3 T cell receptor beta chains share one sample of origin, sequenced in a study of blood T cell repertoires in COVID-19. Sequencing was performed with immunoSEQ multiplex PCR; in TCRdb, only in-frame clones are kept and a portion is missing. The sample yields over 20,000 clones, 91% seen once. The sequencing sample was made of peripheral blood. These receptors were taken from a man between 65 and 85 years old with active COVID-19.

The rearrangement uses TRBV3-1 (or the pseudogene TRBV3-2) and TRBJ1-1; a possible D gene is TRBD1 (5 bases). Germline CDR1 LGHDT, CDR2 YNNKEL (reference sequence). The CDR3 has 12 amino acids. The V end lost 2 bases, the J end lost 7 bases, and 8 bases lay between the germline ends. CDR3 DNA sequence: TGTGCCAGCAGCCAACAGGGTATTGAAGCTTTCTTT. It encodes CASSQQGIEAFF.

The CDR3 nucleotides are TGTGCCAGCAGTTTTTTAGCGGGGGAAGAGACCCAGTACTTC. It yields the protein CASSFLAGEETQYF. The chain carries TRBV28 and TRBJ2-5; 9 nucleotides agree with TRBD2. The CDR3 is 14 amino acids. V lost 3 bases and J lost 3; bases outside the gene matches: 2. From germline, CDR1 is MDHEN and CDR2 SYDVKM.

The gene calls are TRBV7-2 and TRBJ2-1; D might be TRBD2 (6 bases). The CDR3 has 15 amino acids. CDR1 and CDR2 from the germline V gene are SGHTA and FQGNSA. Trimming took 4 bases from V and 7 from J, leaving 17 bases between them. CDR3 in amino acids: CASSSETRPQNEQFF. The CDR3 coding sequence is TGTGCCAGCAGCTCCGAGACTAGGCCCCAAAATGAGCAGTTCTTC. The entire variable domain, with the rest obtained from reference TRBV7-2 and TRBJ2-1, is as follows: GAGVSQSPSNKVTEKGKDVELRCDPISGHTALYWYRQSLGQGLEFLIYFQGNSAPDKSGLPSDRFSAERTGGSVSTLTIQRTQQEDSAVYLCASSSETRPQNEQFFGPGTRLTVL.